This T cell receptor (beta chain) is drawn from a study of cytomegalovirus exposure and HLA in healthy donors. Study-level points and caveats: In vitro data verified a few CMV-associated chains as specific for CMV antigens. Cytomegalovirus status was reportedly diagnosed by the classifier with high sensitivity and specificity. Rarity characterized most TCR sequences, yet some public TCRs appeared in many donors.

A remark on this clone: What it binds is not known.

Libraries were prepared by immunoSEQ multiplex PCR; TCRdb keeps only in-frame clonotypes and omits some of them. The profile shows some 170,000 clones, roughly 89% of them singletons. This receptor was identified in a young woman in good health and CMV-seropositive. The source material was PBMCs.

The CDR3, as DNA: TGTGCCAGCAGCCTAGAAGGAGGAGACAATCAGCCCCAGCATTTT. It is translated as CASSLEGGDNQPQHF. The V gene is TRBV2, the J gene TRBJ1-5; D is uncertain. CDR1 SNHLY and CDR2 FYNNEI come from the germline V gene. With 6 bases removed from V and 3 bases from J, the gap between germline ends came to 15 bases. The CDR3 totals 15 residues.